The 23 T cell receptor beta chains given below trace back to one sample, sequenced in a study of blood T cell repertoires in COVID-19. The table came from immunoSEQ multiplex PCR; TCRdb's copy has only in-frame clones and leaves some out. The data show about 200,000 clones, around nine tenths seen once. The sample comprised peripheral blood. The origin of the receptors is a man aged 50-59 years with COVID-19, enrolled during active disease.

CDR3 sequence: CASSSGGGGLSYYEQYF. DNA for the CDR3: TGTGCCAGCAGCTCGGGGGGAGGTGGGCTGAGCTACTACGAGCAGTACTTC. The rearrangement joins TRBV13 to TRBJ2-7, with TRBD2 matching 7 bases. The germline V gene has CDR1 PRHDT and CDR2 FYEKMQ (reference sequence). V shed 4 bases, J shed 3 bases, and the junction held 15 bases outside the gene matches. The CDR3 has 17 amino acids.

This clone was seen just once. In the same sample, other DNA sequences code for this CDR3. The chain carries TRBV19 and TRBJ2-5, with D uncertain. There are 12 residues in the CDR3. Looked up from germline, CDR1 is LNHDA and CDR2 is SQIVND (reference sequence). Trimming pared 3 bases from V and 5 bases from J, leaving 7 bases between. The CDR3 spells CASSILGETQYF. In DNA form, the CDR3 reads TGTGCCAGTAGTATTCTTGGCGAGACCCAGTACTTC.

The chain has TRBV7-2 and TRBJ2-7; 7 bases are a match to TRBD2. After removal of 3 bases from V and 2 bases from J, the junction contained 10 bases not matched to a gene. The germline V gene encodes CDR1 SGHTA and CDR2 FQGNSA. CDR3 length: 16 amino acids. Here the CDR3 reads CASSLGAGATPYEQYF. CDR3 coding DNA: TGTGCCAGCAGCTTGGGCGCGGGAGCAACACCCTACGAGCAGTACTTC.

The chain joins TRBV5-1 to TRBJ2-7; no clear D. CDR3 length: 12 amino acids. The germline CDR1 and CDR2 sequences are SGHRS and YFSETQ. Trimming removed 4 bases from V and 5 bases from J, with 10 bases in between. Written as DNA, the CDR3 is TGCGCCAGCAGCGCAGACACCCACGAGCAGTACTTC. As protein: CASSADTHEQYF.

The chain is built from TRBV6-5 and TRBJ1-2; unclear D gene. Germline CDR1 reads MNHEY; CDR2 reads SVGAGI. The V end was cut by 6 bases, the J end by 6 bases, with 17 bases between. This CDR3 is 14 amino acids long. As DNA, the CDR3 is TGTGCCAGCAGCCCCGGCCCGGGGTTTGATGGCTACACCTTC. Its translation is CASSPGPGFDGYTF.

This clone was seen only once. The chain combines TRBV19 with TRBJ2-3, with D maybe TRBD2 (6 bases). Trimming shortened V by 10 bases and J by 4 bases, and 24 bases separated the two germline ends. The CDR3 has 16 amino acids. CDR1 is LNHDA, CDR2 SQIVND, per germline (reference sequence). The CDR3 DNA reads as TGTGCCACCCGCTCCTCCGGGACTCGTGGCCCAGATACGCAGTATTTT. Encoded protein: CATRSSGTRGPDTQYF.

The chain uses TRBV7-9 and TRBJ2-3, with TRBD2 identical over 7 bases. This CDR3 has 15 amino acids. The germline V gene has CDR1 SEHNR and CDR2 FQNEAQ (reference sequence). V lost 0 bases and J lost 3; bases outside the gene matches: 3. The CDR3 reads CASSLAGGFTDTQYF. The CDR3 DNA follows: TGTGCCAGCAGCTTAGCGGGGGGGTTTACAGATACGCAGTATTTT. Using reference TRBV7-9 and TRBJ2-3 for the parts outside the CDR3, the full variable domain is DTGVSQNPRHKITKRGQNVTFRCDPISEHNRLYWYRQTLGQGPEFLTYFQNEAQLEKSRLLSDRFSAERPKGSFSTLEIQRTEQGDSAMYLCASSLAGGFTDTQYFGPGTRLTVL.

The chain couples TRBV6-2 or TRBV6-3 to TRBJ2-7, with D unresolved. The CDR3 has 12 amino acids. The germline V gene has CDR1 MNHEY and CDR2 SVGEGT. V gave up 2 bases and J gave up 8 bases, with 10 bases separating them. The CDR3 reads CASSYPEQQQYF. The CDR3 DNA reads TGTGCCAGCAGTTACCCAGAACAACAGCAGTACTTC.

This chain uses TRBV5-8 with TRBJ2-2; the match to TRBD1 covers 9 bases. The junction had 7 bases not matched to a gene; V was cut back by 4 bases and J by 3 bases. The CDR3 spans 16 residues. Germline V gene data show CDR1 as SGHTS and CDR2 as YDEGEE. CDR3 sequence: CASSVVGTGHTGELFF. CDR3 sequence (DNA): TGTGCCAGCAGCGTCGTCGGGACAGGGCACACCGGGGAGCTGTTTTTT. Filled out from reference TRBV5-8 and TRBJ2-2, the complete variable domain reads EAGVTQSPTHLIKTRGQQATLRCSPISGHTSVYWYQQALGLGLQFLLWYDEGEERNRGNFPPRFSGRQFPNYSSELNVNALELEDSALYLCASSVVGTGHTGELFFGEGSRLTVL.

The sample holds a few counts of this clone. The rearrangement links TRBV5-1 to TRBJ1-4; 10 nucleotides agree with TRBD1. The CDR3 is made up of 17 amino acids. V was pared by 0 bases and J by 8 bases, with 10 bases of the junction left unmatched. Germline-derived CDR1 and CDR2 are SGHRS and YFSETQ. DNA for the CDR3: TGCGCCAGCAGCTTGGGTTCGTCGACAGGGGGCTACGAAAAACTGTTTTTT. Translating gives CASSLGSSTGGYEKLFF.

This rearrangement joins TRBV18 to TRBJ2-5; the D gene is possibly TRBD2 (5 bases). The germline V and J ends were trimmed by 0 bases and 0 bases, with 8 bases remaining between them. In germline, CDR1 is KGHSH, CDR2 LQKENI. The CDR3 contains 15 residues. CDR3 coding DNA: TGTGCCAGCTCACCACCAGCGGCGTACCAAGAGACCCAGTACTTC. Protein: CASSPPAAYQETQYF.

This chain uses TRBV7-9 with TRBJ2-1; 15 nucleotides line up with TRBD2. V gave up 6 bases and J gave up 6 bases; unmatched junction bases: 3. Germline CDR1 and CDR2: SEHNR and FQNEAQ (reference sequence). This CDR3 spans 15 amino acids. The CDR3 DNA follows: TGTGCCAGCAGATCGGGACTAGCGGGAGGCAATGAGCAGTTCTTC. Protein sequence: CASRSGLAGGNEQFF. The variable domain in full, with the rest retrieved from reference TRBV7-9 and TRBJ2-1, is DTGVSQNPRHKITKRGQNVTFRCDPISEHNRLYWYRQTLGQGPEFLTYFQNEAQLEKSRLLSDRFSAERPKGSFSTLEIQRTEQGDSAMYLCASRSGLAGGNEQFFGPGTRLTVL.

The DNA of the CDR3 is TGTGCCAGCAGCTTAAACAGGGGATACGAGCAGTACTTC. Amino acids: CASSLNRGYEQYF. The chain joins TRBV7-3 to TRBJ2-7; TRBD1 agrees at 7 bases. Germline trimming cut 1 base from V and 4 bases from J; bases unmatched to any gene: 1. The CDR3 has 13 amino acids. Germline CDR1 and CDR2: SGHTA and FQGTGA. Full variable domain (missing parts from reference TRBV7-3 and TRBJ2-7): GAGVSQTPSNKVTEKGKYVELRCDPISGHTALYWYRQSLGQGPEFLIYFQGTGAADDSGLPNDRFFAVRPEGSVSTLKIQRTERGDSAVYLCASSLNRGYEQYFGPGTRLTVT.

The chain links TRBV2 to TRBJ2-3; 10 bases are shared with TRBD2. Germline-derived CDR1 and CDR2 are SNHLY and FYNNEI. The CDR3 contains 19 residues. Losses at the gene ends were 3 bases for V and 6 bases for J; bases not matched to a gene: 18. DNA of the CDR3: TGTGCCAGCAGTGAGTCGCTAGCGGGGGCCAGAGGGAGTCGGGATACGCAGTATTTT. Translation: CASSESLAGARGSRDTQYF.

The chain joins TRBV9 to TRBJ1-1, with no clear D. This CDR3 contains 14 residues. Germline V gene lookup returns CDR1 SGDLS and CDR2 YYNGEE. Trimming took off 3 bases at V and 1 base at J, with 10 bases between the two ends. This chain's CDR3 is CASSATARNTEAFF. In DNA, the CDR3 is TGTGCCAGCAGCGCCACAGCTCGGAACACTGAAGCTTTCTTT. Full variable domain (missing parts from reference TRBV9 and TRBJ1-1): DSGVTQTPKHLITATGQRVTLRCSPRSGDLSVYWYQQSLDQGLQFLIQYYNGEERAKGNILERFSAQQFPDLHSELNLSSLELGDSALYFCASSATARNTEAFFGQGTRLTVV.

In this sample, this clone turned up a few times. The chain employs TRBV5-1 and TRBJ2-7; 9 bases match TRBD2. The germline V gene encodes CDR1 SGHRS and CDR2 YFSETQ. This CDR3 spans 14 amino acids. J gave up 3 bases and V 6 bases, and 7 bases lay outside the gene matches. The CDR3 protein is CASTRVAGVYEQYF. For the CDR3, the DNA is TGCGCCAGCACACGGGTAGCGGGAGTCTACGAGCAGTACTTC.

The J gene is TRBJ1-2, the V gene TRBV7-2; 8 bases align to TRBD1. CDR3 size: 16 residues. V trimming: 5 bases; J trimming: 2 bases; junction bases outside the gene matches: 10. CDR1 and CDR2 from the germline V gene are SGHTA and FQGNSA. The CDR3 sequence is CASSHPRDRSNYGYTF. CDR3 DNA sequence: TGTGCCAGCAGCCACCCAAGGGACAGGTCCAACTATGGCTACACCTTC.

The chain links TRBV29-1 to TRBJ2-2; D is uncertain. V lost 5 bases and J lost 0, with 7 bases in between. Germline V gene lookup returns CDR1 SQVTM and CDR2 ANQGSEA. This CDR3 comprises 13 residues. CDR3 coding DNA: TGCAGCGTTCGCGGAGCGAACACCGGGGAGCTGTTTTTT. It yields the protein CSVRGANTGELFF.

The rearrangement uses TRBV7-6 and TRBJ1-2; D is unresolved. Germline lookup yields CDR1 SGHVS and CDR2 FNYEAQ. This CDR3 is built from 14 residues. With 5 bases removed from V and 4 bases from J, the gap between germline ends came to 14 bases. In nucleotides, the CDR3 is TGTGCCAGCAGCCCCCTACCGGGGAGCTATGGCTACACCTTC. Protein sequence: CASSPLPGSYGYTF. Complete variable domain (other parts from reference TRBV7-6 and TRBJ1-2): GAGVSQSPRYKVTKRGQDVALRCDPISGHVSLYWYRQALGQGPEFLTYFNYEAQQDKSGLPNDRFSAERPEGSISTLTIQRTEQRDSAMYRCASSPLPGSYGYTFGSGTRLTVV.

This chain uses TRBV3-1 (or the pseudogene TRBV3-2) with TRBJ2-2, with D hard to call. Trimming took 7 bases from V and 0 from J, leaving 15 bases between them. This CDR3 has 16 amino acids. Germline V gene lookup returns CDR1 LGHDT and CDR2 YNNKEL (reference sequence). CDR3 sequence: CASKSLPSANTGELFF. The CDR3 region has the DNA TGTGCCAGCAAGTCCCTACCATCCGCGAACACCGGGGAGCTGTTTTTT.

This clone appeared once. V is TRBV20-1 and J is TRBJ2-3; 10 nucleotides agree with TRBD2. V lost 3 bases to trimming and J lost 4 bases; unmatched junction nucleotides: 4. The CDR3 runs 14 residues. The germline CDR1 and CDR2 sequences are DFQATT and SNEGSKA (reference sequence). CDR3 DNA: TGCAGTGCTAGTCAGCGGGGGGGACCAGATACGCAGTATTTT. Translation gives CSASQRGGPDTQYF.

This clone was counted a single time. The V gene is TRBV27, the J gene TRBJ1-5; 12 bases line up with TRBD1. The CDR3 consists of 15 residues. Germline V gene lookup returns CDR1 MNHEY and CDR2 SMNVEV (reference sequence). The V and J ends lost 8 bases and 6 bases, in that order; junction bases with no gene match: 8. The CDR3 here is CASGGGTGGGQPQHF. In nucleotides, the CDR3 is TGTGCCAGCGGGGGTGGGACAGGGGGCGGTCAGCCCCAGCATTTT.

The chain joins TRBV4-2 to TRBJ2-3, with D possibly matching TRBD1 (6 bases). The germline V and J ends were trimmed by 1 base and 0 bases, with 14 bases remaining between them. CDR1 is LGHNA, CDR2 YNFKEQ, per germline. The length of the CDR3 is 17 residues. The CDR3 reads CASSQVGRGQSTDTQYF. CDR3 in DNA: TGTGCCAGCAGCCAAGTCGGCAGGGGTCAGAGCACAGATACGCAGTATTTT.